The 7 T cell receptor beta chains below were found in one sample sequenced in a study of blood T cell repertoires in COVID-19. The table came from immunoSEQ multiplex PCR; TCRdb's copy has only in-frame clones and leaves some out. The table has about 190,000 clones, roughly 77% seen once. The sequenced material came from peripheral blood. The receptors were gathered from a woman older than 75 with COVID-19, enrolled during active disease.

A few counts support this clone. V gene TRBV7-2 combines with J gene TRBJ1-3, with no clear D. Germline V gene lookup returns CDR1 SGHTA and CDR2 FQGNSA. V lost 4 bases, J lost 2 bases, and 6 bases lay in between. The CDR3 runs to 13 residues. The CDR3 sequence: CASSSDTGNTIYF. DNA for the CDR3: TGTGCCAGCAGCTCTGACACTGGAAACACCATATATTTT. The full variable domain, in which reference TRBV7-2 and TRBJ1-3 provide the parts outside the CDR3, is GAGVSQSPSNKVTEKGKDVELRCDPISGHTALYWYRQSLGQGLEFLIYFQGNSAPDKSGLPSDRFSAERTGGSVSTLTIQRTQQEDSAVYLCASSSDTGNTIYFGEGSWLTVV.

This clone was observed many times. For the CDR3, the DNA is TGTGCCAGCAGACAGGACACCAACTATGGCTACACCTTC. It is translated as CASRQDTNYGYTF. V usage is TRBV6-6 and J usage is TRBJ1-2, with D maybe TRBD1 (5 bases). V lost 6 bases and J 2 bases, leaving 10 bases between the germline ends. Germline assignment: CDR1 MNHNY and CDR2 SVGAGI (reference sequence). The CDR3 contains 13 residues.

The V call is TRBV15, the J call TRBJ2-1; D is possibly TRBD2 (6 bases). V lost 1 base to trimming and J lost 0 bases, with 10 bases between them. The germline CDR1 and CDR2 sequences are LNHNV and YYDKDF (reference sequence). This CDR3 has 16 residues. The CDR3 bases are TGTGCCACCAGCAGAGTTGGTAGCGGCTCCTACAATGAGCAGTTCTTC. It is translated as CATSRVGSGSYNEQFF.

The chain is built from TRBV7-8 and TRBJ2-5; 9 nucleotides align to TRBD2. Germline-derived CDR1 and CDR2 are SGHVS and FQNEAQ. V was clipped by 1 base and J by 2 bases; unmatched bases: 8. This CDR3 has 17 amino acids. DNA for the CDR3: TGTGCCAGCAGCTTAGTAGTAGCGGGGGCCTATCAAGAGACCCAGTACTTC. Its protein product is CASSLVVAGAYQETQYF.

This chain joins TRBV5-6 and TRBJ2-5; 8 positions match TRBD2. J was trimmed by 5 bases and V by 0 bases; bases with no gene match: 6. Germline V gene sequence: CDR1 SGHDT, CDR2 YYEEEE. The CDR3 sequence is 15 residues long. DNA of the CDR3: TGTGCCAGCAGCTTGGGGTTCCAGCGGGGGGAGACCCAGTACTTC. Encoded protein: CASSLGFQRGETQYF.

V usage is TRBV6-1 and J usage is TRBJ2-7; D is uncertain. CDR1 and CDR2 from the germline V gene are MNHNS and SASEGT. V was cut by 1 base and J by 3 bases, with 4 bases left in between. This CDR3 region has 12 residues. CDR3 bases: TGTGCCAGCAGTGAAGGAGACTACGAGCAGTACTTC. Translated, it gives CASSEGDYEQYF.

The chain employs TRBV7-8 and TRBJ1-1; 7 bases agree with TRBD1. V gave up 5 bases and J gave up 0 bases; unmatched junction bases: 6. This CDR3 has 15 amino acids. CDR1 and CDR2 (germline): SGHVS, FQNEAQ. CDR3 protein: CASSAGQFLNTEAFF. CDR3 bases: TGTGCCAGCAGCGCGGGACAGTTTTTGAACACTGAAGCTTTCTTT.